The source of this TCR beta chain is a study of technical replicates of blood from a handful of donors (TCRdb year 2017). The library was made by the immunoSEQ multiplex PCR assay. TCRdb retrieved this table from immuneACCESS and kept in-frame rearrangements only. Not all clones are present; in checked studies, unresolved V genes account for under half, and no reason is known for the remainder. In this sample the table shows more than 75,000 clones, roughly 94% of which occur a single time. 0.35% to 0.45% of the sample rests with the top ten. With regard to this clone: This receptor's antigen is unknown. Base qualities are missing; no much larger clone stands one base away.

Via the germline V gene, CDR1 is SNHLY and CDR2 FYNNEI. The CDR3 holds 13 amino acids from the cysteine to the phenylalanine. Only the CDR3 part of the read is kept: 39 bases, read in frame from the first base. Trimming takes 1 base from V and 7 bases from J, and the germline ends sit 8 bases apart. In this chain, TRBV2 is recombined with TRBJ2-4; TRBD1 is possibly the D segment (5 matching bases). Sequences were obtained from T cells isolated from PBMCs. This clonotype originated in a human donor in good health. CDR3 sequence: CASSEGQGNIQYF. The sequenced DNA is TGTGCCAGCAGTGAAGGTCAGGGTAACATTCAGTACTTC.